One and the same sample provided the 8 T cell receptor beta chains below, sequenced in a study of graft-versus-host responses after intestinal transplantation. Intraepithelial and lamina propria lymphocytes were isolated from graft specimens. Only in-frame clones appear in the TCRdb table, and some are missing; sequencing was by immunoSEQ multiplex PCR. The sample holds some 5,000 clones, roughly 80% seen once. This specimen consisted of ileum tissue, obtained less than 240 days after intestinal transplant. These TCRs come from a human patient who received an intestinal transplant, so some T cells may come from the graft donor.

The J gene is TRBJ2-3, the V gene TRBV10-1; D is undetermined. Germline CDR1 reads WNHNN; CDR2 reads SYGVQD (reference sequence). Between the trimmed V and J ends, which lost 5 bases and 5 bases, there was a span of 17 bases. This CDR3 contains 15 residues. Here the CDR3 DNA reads TGCGCCAGCAGTCTGGACGAAGGGCAGAGAGATACGCAGTATTTT. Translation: CASSLDEGQRDTQYF.

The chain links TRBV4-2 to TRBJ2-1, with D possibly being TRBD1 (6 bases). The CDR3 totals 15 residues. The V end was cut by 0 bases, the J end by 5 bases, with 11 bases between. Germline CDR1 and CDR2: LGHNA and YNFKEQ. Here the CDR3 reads CASSQELQGHNEQFF. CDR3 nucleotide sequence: TGTGCCAGCAGCCAAGAATTACAGGGACACAATGAGCAGTTCTTC.

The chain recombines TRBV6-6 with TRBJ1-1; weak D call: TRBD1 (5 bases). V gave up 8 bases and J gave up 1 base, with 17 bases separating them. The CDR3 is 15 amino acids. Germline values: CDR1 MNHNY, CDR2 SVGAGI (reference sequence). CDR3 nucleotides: TGTGCCAGCGCCTTAGCCGGGGGACCGAACACTGAAGCTTTCTTT. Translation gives CASALAGGPNTEAFF.

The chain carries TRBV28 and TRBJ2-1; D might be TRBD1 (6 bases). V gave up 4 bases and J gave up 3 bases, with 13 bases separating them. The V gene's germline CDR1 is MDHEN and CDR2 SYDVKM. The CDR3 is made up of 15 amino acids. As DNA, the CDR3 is TGTGCCAGCAGTTCCGGGCAGGGGCTCTACAATGAGCAGTTCTTC. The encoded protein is CASSSGQGLYNEQFF.

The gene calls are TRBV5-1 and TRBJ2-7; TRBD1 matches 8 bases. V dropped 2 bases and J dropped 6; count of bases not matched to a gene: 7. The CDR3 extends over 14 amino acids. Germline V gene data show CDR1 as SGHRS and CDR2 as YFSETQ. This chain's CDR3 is CASSFTTGVSEQYF. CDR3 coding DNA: TGCGCCAGCAGCTTCACGACAGGGGTGAGCGAGCAGTACTTC.

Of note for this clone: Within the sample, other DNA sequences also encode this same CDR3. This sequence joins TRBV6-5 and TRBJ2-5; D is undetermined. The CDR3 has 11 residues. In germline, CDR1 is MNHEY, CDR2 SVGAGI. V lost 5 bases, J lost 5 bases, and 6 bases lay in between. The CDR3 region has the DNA TGTGCCAGCAGTGAGTGGGAGACCCAGTACTTC. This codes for CASSEWETQYF.

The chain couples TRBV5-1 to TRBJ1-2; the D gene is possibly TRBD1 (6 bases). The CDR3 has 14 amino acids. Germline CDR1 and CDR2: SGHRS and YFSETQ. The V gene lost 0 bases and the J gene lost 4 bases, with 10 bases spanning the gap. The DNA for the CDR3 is TGCGCCAGCAGCTTGGGGACAGTGGGCTATGGCTACACCTTC. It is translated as CASSLGTVGYGYTF.

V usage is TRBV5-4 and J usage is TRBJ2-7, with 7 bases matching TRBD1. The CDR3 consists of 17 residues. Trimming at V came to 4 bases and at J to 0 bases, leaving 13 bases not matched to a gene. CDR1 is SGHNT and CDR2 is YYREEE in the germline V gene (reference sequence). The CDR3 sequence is CASSQEQRQGSSYEQYF. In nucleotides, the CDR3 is TGTGCCAGCAGCCAAGAGCAACGACAGGGATCCTCCTACGAGCAGTACTTC.